The following is a TCR beta chain sequence with its context. Its specificity is not known. This record comes from a study of cytomegalovirus exposure and HLA in healthy donors. Germline V lookup: CDR1 SGHKS, CDR2 YYEKEE (reference sequence). CDR3 size: 15 residues. V shed 1 base and J shed 2 bases, with 10 bases lying between them. The PCR employed 60 Vbeta primers together with 13 Jbeta primers. TCRdb's copy holds only in-frame clones and misses some; the assay was immunoSEQ multiplex PCR. Here the sample spans about 170,000 clones, around 80% being singletons. Whole-study results and caveats: Common viral pathogens (according to a later analysis) appeared linked to several of the most significant clusters. The authors assumed roughly uniform sequencing depth across donors for presence/absence analyses. The dataset shows that most TCR sequences were rare, while some public TCRs occurred in many donors.

The rearrangement joins TRBV5-5 to TRBJ1-3; tentatively, D is TRBD1 (6 bases). This receptor was identified in a boy aged 2 to 9 in good health and CMV-seronegative. Source material: PBMCs. The CDR3 region has the DNA TGTGCCAGCAGCTTGACAGGGATGGCTGGAAACACCATATATTTT. Translation: CASSLTGMAGNTIYF.